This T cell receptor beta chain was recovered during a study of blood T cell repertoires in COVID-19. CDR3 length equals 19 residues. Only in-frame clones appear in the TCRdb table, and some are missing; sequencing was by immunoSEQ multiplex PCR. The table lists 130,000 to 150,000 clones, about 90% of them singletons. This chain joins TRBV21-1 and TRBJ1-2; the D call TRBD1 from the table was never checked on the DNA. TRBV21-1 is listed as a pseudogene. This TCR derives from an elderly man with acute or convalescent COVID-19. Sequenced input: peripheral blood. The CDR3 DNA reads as TGTGCCAGCAGCAAATTGGTGTTCTGTGTCAGACAGACTAACTATGGCTACACCTTC. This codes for CASSKLVFCVRQTNYGYTF.